This TCR beta chain appears in the sequencing data of a study of blood T cell repertoires in COVID-19. Clones were read by immunoSEQ multiplex PCR, and TCRdb kept only the in-frame ones, dropping some. Of around 480,000 clones in the sample, around 90% are singletons; the top ten hold roughly 0.7%. The study counted Cohort 3 donors as recovered given two negative PCRs, clearance, or symptom resolution. V was pared by 4 bases and J by 1 base, with 13 bases between. Germline CDR1 is MNHEY and CDR2 is SVGAGI. The CDR3 extends over 15 amino acids. This chain links TRBV6-5 with TRBJ2-5; no definite D call. The sequencing sample was made of PBMCs or T cells enriched from blood (not recorded which). This sequence was found in a woman aged 18-29 years who had recovered from COVID-19. The CDR3 loop reads CASSLLVPPQETQYF. CDR3 sequence (DNA): TGTGCCAGCAGTTTACTCGTACCCCCCCAAGAGACCCAGTACTTC.